This TCR beta chain was retrieved from a study of monozygotic twins with inflammatory bowel disease (dated by TCRdb to between 2019 and 2020). Turning to the overall study: The full study comprised around 30 monozygotic twin pairs: nine German pairs (four IBD-concordant, five IBD-discordant) and 19 IBD-discordant Danish pairs. Disease-associated traits were sought mainly through comparisons between IBD patients and their genetically identical healthy co-twins within discordant pairs. Each individual had, on average, about 151 000 unique TCRalpha sequences and 181 000 unique TCRbeta sequences available for analysis.

Library preparation was by 5' RACE. The input for every TCR library was around 4,000 ng of total RNA. cDNA was synthesized with SMARTScribe reverse transcriptase in eight separate reactions per sample. Unique molecular identifiers containing a 6-nucleotide sample barcode were introduced through template switching during cDNA synthesis. TCRalpha and TCRbeta cDNA was amplified by two nested PCRs of 16 and 9 cycles, with bead purification after each PCR. Before amplification, the cDNA was treated with uracil DNA-glycosylase and purified using the QIAquick PCR purification kit. The second PCR added Illumina TruSeq-compatible adapters along with sample-specific barcodes. TapeStation and Qubit were used to check library quality and concentration, and around 4.7 ng of each library was pooled. Sequencing of the pooled libraries was done on an Illumina HiSeq2500 single-index Rapid Run using custom sequencing primers and 2 x 100 bp reads. The study's processing was this. MiGEC version 1.2.6 was used for UMI-based consensus assembly, which corrected PCR and sequencing errors. MiXCR version 2.1.1 was used to carry out V(D)J alignment, clonotype assembly and CDR3 extraction. Normalisation of gene usage, clonotype sharing and MAIT/NKT TCR abundance was achieved by analysing the top 1000, 10 000 and 20 000 clonotypes per sample. After downsampling to 27 000 UMIs, diversity was calculated as the inverse Simpson index using the vegan R package. Statistical testing used paired Mann-Whitney U tests on the discordant twin pairs and applied Benjamini-Hochberg correction for multiple testing. One entry per CDR3 protein sequence results from the TCRdb reprocessing of the reads, with DNA left out. The V and J calls come from TCRdb's annotation, not from the publication. The sample's clone listing holds some 90,000 distinct CDR3 sequences. Around 6.8% of the sample goes to the ten largest clones.

Broad study findings and their caveats: Fewer clonotypes were shared with other individuals by IBD patients than by healthy twins, most markedly in patients showing signs of disease activity. Because patients received different immunosuppressive treatments, the repertoires may have picked up extra background noise and variability between individuals. Different T cell subtypes could not be distinguished in the analysis. The results gave no support for a single strong signal or clonotype linked to IBD. TCRbeta repertoire diversity, by inverse Simpson index, was decreased in IBD patients compared with their healthy co-twins. Repertoire similarity did not differ between concordant and discordant twins, possibly due to limited statistical power.

Its CDR3 holds 17 amino acids, cysteine through phenylalanine. No coding sequence is recorded. Reading the germline V gene gives CDR1 KGHDR and CDR2 SFDVKD. From each donor, a roughly 2.6 ml peripheral blood sample was collected into PAXgene tubes and stored at -80 degrees C. Without T cell sorting, total RNA was isolated from whole blood using the PAXgene blood miRNA kit on an automated QIAcube. Deep TCRalpha and TCRbeta repertoire profiling with unique molecular barcoding was performed on peripheral blood of monozygotic twin pairs concordant or discordant for inflammatory bowel disease. Smoking habits were recorded for all twin pairs, and individuals were classified as current, former or never smokers. Regarding this clonotype: There is no known antigen for this receptor.

The source material was blood. The rearranged chain carries TRBV24-1 and TRBJ2-1; TCRdb's D call of TRBD2 is untestable without DNA. The sequence came from a human donor with ulcerative colitis or Crohn's disease, or a healthy co-twin of an affected twin (not recorded which). The CDR3 has the sequence CATSGTVRGLAYNEQFF.